The rows below give T cell receptor beta chains drawn from one sample of a study of shared clonotypes between healthy human individuals. Measured with immunoSEQ multiplex PCR; TCRdb has only the in-frame clones, and not every one. The sample records approximately 1,500,000 clones, more than 95% being singletons. Material for sequencing was naive CD4+ T cells sorted from blood. These receptors all come from a man aged 30 to 39 in good health. Each CDR3 is given with its conserved first and last residue. A D gene is named only where the DNA matches it firmly. Some rows have no size entry. The others give once, few or many, or a class for an expanded clone.

>TRBJ2-7|NA|TRBV7-9|NA
CASSFSWQGNSGAYEQYF
TGTGCCAGCAGCTTCTCTTGGCAGGGGAATAGCGGAGCCTACGAGCAGTACTTC
>TRBJ1-2|NA|TRBV28|NA
CASSSPGYGYTF
TGTGCCAGCAGTTCCCCAGGCTATGGCTACACCTTC
>TRBJ2-1|TRBD2|TRBV5-8|NA
CASSREAAGESFF
TGTGCCAGCAGCCGGGAGGCAGCGGGAGAGTCGTTCTTC
>TRBJ2-1|NA|TRBV2|NA
CASSEQGPYNEQFF
TGTGCCAGCAGTGAACAGGGGCCCTACAATGAGCAGTTCTTC
>TRBJ2-2|TRBD2|TRBV19|few
CASSVAGNRELFF
TGTGCCAGTAGTGTAGCGGGAAACCGGGAGCTGTTTTTT
>TRBJ1-1|NA|TRBV5-1|NA
CASSLEQGGAFF
TGCGCCAGCAGCTTGGAGCAAGGGGGAGCTTTCTTT
>TRBJ2-7|TRBD1|TRBV30|NA
CAWSAPDRDEQYF
TGTGCCTGGAGTGCCCCTGACAGGGACGAGCAGTACTTC
>TRBJ1-4|NA|TRBV10-1|NA
CASSGRGGSNEKLFF
TGCGCCAGCAGTGGCCGGGGGGGGTCGAATGAAAAACTGTTTTTT
>TRBJ2-1|NA|TRBV14|once
CASSQYHEQFF
TGTGCCAGCAGCCAATATCATGAGCAGTTCTTC
>TRBJ1-1|NA|TRBV12-5|NA
CASGRSVGALNTEAFF
TGTGCTAGTGGCCGATCGGTCGGGGCACTGAACACTGAAGCTTTCTTT
>TRBJ2-2|TRBD1|TRBV19|NA
CASSGQGLTGELFF
TGTGCCAGTTCGGGACAGGGACTAACCGGGGAGCTGTTTTTT
>TRBJ2-2|NA|TRBV5-6|NA
CASSLPGPGELFF
TGTGCCAGCAGCTTGCCGGGACCCGGGGAGCTGTTTTTT
>TRBJ2-1|NA|TRBV19|NA
CASSPYPGGWNEQFF
TGTGCCAGTAGTCCCTACCCAGGGGGGTGGAATGAGCAGTTCTTC
>TRBJ2-7|NA|TRBV13|NA
CASSPGLPPLYEQYF
TGTGCCAGCAGCCCAGGACTACCTCCCTTATACGAGCAGTACTTC
>TRBJ2-7|NA|TRBV25-1|NA
CASRRQGGDEQYF
TGTGCCAGCAGGAGACAGGGAGGGGACGAGCAGTACTTC
>TRBJ2-7|NA|TRBV7-2|NA
CASSWEGGPSYEQYF
TGTGCCAGCAGCTGGGAAGGGGGACCCTCCTACGAGCAGTACTTC
>TRBJ1-5|TRBD1|TRBV27|NA
CASSPDTGVDSNQPQHF
TGTGCCAGCAGTCCGGACACAGGGGTTGATAGCAATCAGCCCCAGCATTTT
>TRBJ1-2|TRBD1|TRBV25-1|NA
CASSRGTFYGYTF
TGTGCCAGCAGCAGGGGGACTTTCTATGGCTACACCTTC
>TRBJ2-3|NA|TRBV5-1|NA
CASSLSQVGSDTQYF
TGCGCCAGCAGCTTGAGTCAGGTCGGCTCGGATACGCAGTATTTT
>TRBJ2-2|NA|TRBV19|NA
CASSNRVGANTGELFF
TGTGCCAGTAGTAATCGGGTGGGGGCGAACACCGGGGAGCTGTTTTTT
>TRBJ2-7|NA|TRBV28|NA
CASSSSGFSYEQYF
TGTGCCAGCAGTTCCTCGGGCTTCTCCTACGAGCAGTACTTC
>TRBJ1-4|NA|TRBV9|NA
CASSVTQGSLGEKLFF
TGTGCCAGCAGCGTCACGCAGGGTTCACTTGGTGAAAAACTGTTTTTT
>TRBJ1-4|TRBD1|TRBV5-4|NA
CASSLGQGVGEKLFF
TGTGCCAGCAGCTTGGGCCAGGGGGTTGGTGAAAAACTGTTTTTT
>TRBJ2-5|TRBD1|TRBV18|NA
CASSPLGTGFLETQYF
TGTGCCAGCTCACCACTTGGGACAGGGTTTTTGGAGACCCAGTACTTC
>TRBJ2-7|NA|TRBV5-4|once
CASSLALQGSYEQYF
TGTGCCAGCAGCTTGGCCCTCCAAGGCTCCTACGAGCAGTACTTC
>TRBJ2-7|TRBD1|TRBV27|NA
CASSFTGDYEQYF
TGTGCCAGCAGTTTTACAGGGGACTACGAGCAGTACTTC
>TRBJ2-7|NA|TRBV4-1|NA
CASSQASHSQRSEQYF
TGCGCCAGCAGCCAAGCCAGCCACTCCCAGCGATCTGAGCAGTACTTC
>TRBJ1-3|NA|TRBV30|NA
CAWIRGRGNTIYF
TGTGCCTGGATACGGGGGCGCGGAAACACCATATATTTT
>TRBJ2-3|NA|TRBV25-1|NA
CASSHYWTEGLRDTQYF
TGTGCCAGCAGTCACTATTGGACAGAGGGGTTGCGAGATACGCAGTATTTT
>TRBJ2-4|NA|TRBV6-1|NA
CASSVVGENIQYF
TGTGCCAGCAGTGTGGTTGGTGAAAACATTCAGTACTTC
>TRBJ1-2|TRBD1|TRBV28|NA
CASTQGDRGPFSNYGYTF
TGTGCCAGCACCCAGGGAGACAGGGGGCCGTTTTCAAACTATGGCTACACCTTC
>TRBJ2-5|TRBD1|TRBV5-1|NA
CASSPASGGGETQYF
TGCGCCAGCAGCCCGGCCTCAGGGGGTGGGGAGACCCAGTACTTC
>TRBJ2-5|NA|TRBV5-1|NA
CASSESPTQETQYF
TGCGCCAGCAGTGAGTCGCCAACCCAAGAGACCCAGTACTTC
>TRBJ2-3|NA|TRBV5-1|NA
CASSLPLTQGSDTQYF
TGCGCCAGCAGCCTCCCACTGACCCAGGGTTCGGATACGCAGTATTTT
>TRBJ2-3|NA|TRBV5-1|NA
CASSPLADTQYF
TGCGCCAGCAGCCCCCTGGCGGATACGCAGTATTTT
>TRBJ2-7|NA|TRBV7-8|NA
CASSSRGSYEQYF
TGTGCCAGCAGCTCTAGGGGCTCCTACGAGCAGTACTTC
>TRBJ2-3|TRBD2|TRBV10-1|NA
CASSEPGGSDTQYF
TGCGCCAGCAGTGAGCCGGGGGGTTCAGATACGCAGTATTTT
>TRBJ2-5|NA|TRBV14|NA
CASSPAGGAETQYF
TGTGCCAGCAGCCCCGCAGGGGGGGCGGAGACCCAGTACTTC
>TRBJ2-7|TRBD2|TRBV7-2|NA
CAISRLAGPYEQYF
TGTGCCATCTCGAGACTAGCGGGCCCCTACGAGCAGTACTTC
>TRBJ2-3|NA|TRBV4-1|NA
CASSQGGGSGRTDTQYF
TGCGCCAGCAGCCAAGGAGGCGGTAGCGGACGCACAGATACGCAGTATTTT
>TRBJ2-1|TRBD2|TRBV28|NA
CASRPGLVSTDEQFF
TGTGCCAGCAGGCCCGGACTAGTGTCGACGGATGAGCAGTTCTTC
>TRBJ1-3|NA|TRBV2|NA
CASSLRVRGGSGNTIYF
TGTGCCAGCAGTCTGAGGGTGAGGGGCGGCTCTGGAAACACCATATATTTT
>TRBJ2-2|NA|TRBV2|NA
CASIRDTNILTGELFF
TGTGCCAGCATCCGGGACACTAATATTCTCACCGGGGAGCTGTTTTTT
>TRBJ2-1|NA|TRBV30|NA
CAWSVLIPAGHYNEQFF
TGTGCCTGGAGTGTACTCATCCCAGCGGGTCATTACAATGAGCAGTTCTTC
>TRBJ2-1|NA|TRBV6-6|NA
CASSYGSDEQFF
TGTGCCAGCAGTTACGGTTCGGATGAGCAGTTCTTC
>TRBJ2-7|TRBD2|TRBV18|NA
CASSPGLAGGGEQYF
TGTGCCAGCTCACCTGGACTAGCGGGGGGAGGCGAGCAGTACTTC